These 17 T cell receptor beta chains were all obtained from the same sample, sequenced in a study of shared clonotypes between healthy human individuals. CD45RO-negative cells were positively selected for CCR7, leaving out terminally differentiated effector memory CD45RA+ cells. TCRdb keeps only in-frame clones here, not all; method: immunoSEQ multiplex PCR. The repertoire holds about 680,000 clones, with under 95% as singletons. Sequenced material: naive CD8+ T cells sorted from blood. The receptors here all came from a man younger than 45 in good health.

The chain joins TRBV9 to TRBJ2-3; 7 bases are a match to TRBD2. Germline V gives CDR1 SGDLS, CDR2 YYNGEE. The CDR3 has 15 residues. V shed 7 bases, J shed 5 bases, and the junction held 13 bases outside the gene matches. The DNA for the CDR3 is TGTGCCAGCTCCGGGCCGGGGAGGGCCGGAGATACGCAGTATTTT. Amino acid sequence: CASSGPGRAGDTQYF. Together with reference TRBV9 and TRBJ2-3, the CDR3 gives the full variable domain: DSGVTQTPKHLITATGQRVTLRCSPRSGDLSVYWYQQSLDQGLQFLIQYYNGEERAKGNILERFSAQQFPDLHSELNLSSLELGDSALYFCASSGPGRAGDTQYFGPGTRLTVL.

The V and J genes are TRBV27 and TRBJ2-3; D gene uncertain. The germline V and J ends were trimmed by 7 bases and 6 bases, with 17 bases remaining between them. The V gene's germline CDR1 is MNHEY and CDR2 SMNVEV (reference sequence). CDR3 length: 14 amino acids. The CDR3 DNA reads as TGTGCCAGCACCGTCGGACCGTATCACGATACGCAGTATTTT. This sequence encodes CASTVGPYHDTQYF.

V usage is TRBV19 and J usage is TRBJ2-1; no definite D call. Germline V gene sequence: CDR1 LNHDA, CDR2 SQIVND (reference sequence). Between the trimmed V and J ends, which lost 1 base and 7 bases, there was a span of 8 bases. The CDR3 runs to 13 residues. Written as DNA, the CDR3 is TGTGCCAGTAGTATAGCTACCACTAATGAGCAGTTCTTC. Protein product: CASSIATTNEQFF.

In the case of this clone: The same CDR3 can be traced to other DNA sequences in this sample. This chain connects TRBV6-5 to TRBJ2-3, with D uncertain. Germline CDR1 MNHEY, CDR2 SVGAGI. This CDR3 spans 13 amino acids. V was pared by 2 bases and J by 4 bases, with 7 bases between. The CDR3 loop is CASSYGSADTQYF. The CDR3 region has the DNA TGTGCCAGCAGTTACGGATCTGCAGATACGCAGTATTTT.

The chain employs TRBV6-1 and TRBJ2-5; 9 nucleotides line up with TRBD1. CDR1 is MNHNS and CDR2 is SASEGT in the germline V gene. The CDR3 runs 17 residues. With 1 base clipped from V and 6 bases from J, the junction kept 12 bases outside the gene matches. The CDR3 sequence: CASSEGRLRDRAQTQYF. The CDR3 DNA reads as TGTGCCAGCAGTGAAGGTCGACTCCGGGACAGGGCCCAGACCCAGTACTTC.

The table lists this clone with a count of one. The rearrangement joins TRBV5-1 to TRBJ1-2, with a possible D match to TRBD1 (5 bases). The germline V gene has CDR1 SGHRS and CDR2 YFSETQ. V lost 7 bases and J 3 bases, leaving 7 bases between the germline ends. The length of the CDR3 is 11 residues. The CDR3 DNA is TGCGCCAGCCGGGGGGACTATGGCTACACCTTC. Amino acid sequence: CASRGDYGYTF.

The sample holds one count of this clone. The chain links TRBV19 to TRBJ2-7; tentative D call: TRBD1 (5 bases). The CDR3 has 14 amino acids. CDR1 is LNHDA, CDR2 SQIVND, per germline (reference sequence). V was cut by 6 bases and J by 0 bases, with 12 bases left in between. The CDR3 region has the DNA TGTGCCAGTAGGCAAGACAGCAACTCCTACGAGCAGTACTTC. Encoded protein: CASRQDSNSYEQYF.

This chain connects TRBV27 to TRBJ2-3, with 9 positions matching TRBD2. V was clipped by 0 bases and J by 3 bases; unmatched bases: 1. Germline V gene sequence: CDR1 MNHEY, CDR2 SMNVEV (reference sequence). The CDR3 length is 15 residues. CDR3 DNA sequence: TGTGCCAGCAGTTTATCTAGCGGGAGAACAGATACGCAGTATTTT. Its translation is CASSLSSGRTDTQYF.

The chain has TRBV7-8 and TRBJ2-7, with 7 bases fitting TRBD2. Germline V CDR1 and CDR2: SGHVS, FQNEAQ. V was pared by 0 bases and J by 5 bases, with 7 bases of the junction left unmatched. This CDR3 is 15 amino acids long. The CDR3 reads CASSLAKRDFDEQYF. DNA of the CDR3: TGTGCCAGCAGCTTAGCCAAGCGGGATTTTGACGAGCAGTACTTC. The whole variable domain, remainder taken from reference TRBV7-8 and TRBJ2-7, is GAGVSQSPRYKVAKRGQDVALRCDPISGHVSLFWYQQALGQGPEFLTYFQNEAQLDKSGLPSDRFFAERPEGSVSTLKIQRTQQEDSAVYLCASSLAKRDFDEQYFGPGTRLTVT.

Worth noting for this clone: One base away lies a much larger clone, so this may be a sequencing read error. V and J are TRBV6-5 and TRBJ2-3; 12 positions match TRBD1. CDR1 and CDR2 (germline): MNHEY, SVGAGI. This CDR3 region has 15 residues. With 6 bases clipped from V and 4 bases from J, the junction kept 5 bases outside the gene matches. In DNA form, the CDR3 reads TGTGCCAGCAGCCCCGGGACAGGGGGCCCAGATACGCAGTATTTT. Encoded protein: CASSPGTGGPDTQYF.

A remark on this clone: The junction does not match germline at one end; this may be a read error. V gene TRBV13 combines with J gene TRBJ2-7; 7 bases are a match to TRBD2. Germline V gene lookup returns CDR1 PRHDT and CDR2 FYEKMQ (reference sequence). This CDR3 spans 11 amino acids. CDR3 sequence reads: CASSSRTSEGF. CDR3 sequence (DNA): TGTGCCAGCAGCTCTCGGACTAGTGAGGGCTTC.

The genes are TRBV6-1 and TRBJ2-7; D call uncertain. The CDR3 sequence is 14 residues long. Germline V gives CDR1 MNHNS, CDR2 SASEGT. Trimming removed 3 bases from V and 4 bases from J, with 13 bases in between. Here the CDR3 reads CASSERSGGYEQYF. The CDR3 coding sequence is TGTGCCAGCAGTGAGAGATCCGGCGGATACGAGCAGTACTTC.

The chain is built from TRBV11-2 and TRBJ2-5, with 8 bases fitting TRBD1. Unmatched junction bases numbered 2, after V lost 1 base and J lost 10 bases. This CDR3 spans 12 amino acids. Germline V lookup: CDR1 SGHAT, CDR2 FQNNGV. The CDR3 here is CASSLGDRRQYF. As DNA, the CDR3 is TGTGCCAGCAGCTTAGGGGACAGGCGCCAGTACTTC.

This chain uses TRBV14 with TRBJ1-4; 7 positions agree with TRBD1. J was trimmed by 0 bases and V by 4 bases; bases with no gene match: 14. Per the germline V gene, CDR1 is SGHDN and CDR2 is FVKESK. The CDR3 runs to 19 residues. The CDR3 nucleotides are TGTGCCAGCAGCCGCGAGTTACACAGGGGCCCCACAACTAATGAAAAACTGTTTTTT. This codes for CASSRELHRGPTTNEKLFF.

V usage is TRBV7-9 and J usage is TRBJ2-1; D is tentatively TRBD1 or TRBD2 (5 bases each). Looked up from germline, CDR1 is SEHNR and CDR2 is FQNEAQ (reference sequence). The CDR3 sequence is 15 residues long. The ends were cut back, 2 bases at V and 4 bases at J, with 12 bases in the middle. The chain's CDR3 is CASSLIQRGYNEQFF. The CDR3 DNA sequence: TGTGCCAGCAGCTTAATTCAGAGGGGATACAATGAGCAGTTCTTC.

This clone was counted between two and nine times. The chain joins TRBV19 to TRBJ2-7; D might be TRBD1 (5 bases). This CDR3 comprises 14 residues. Trimming cost V 1 base and J 7 bases, with 14 bases left between them. Germline V gene data show CDR1 as LNHDA and CDR2 as SQIVND (reference sequence). Here the CDR3 reads CASSIGRLTGEQYF. DNA for the CDR3: TGTGCCAGTAGTATAGGACGGCTTACAGGAGAGCAGTACTTC.

The chain carries TRBV4-1 and TRBJ2-7; D remains ambiguous. This CDR3 region has 13 residues. In germline, CDR1 is MGHRA, CDR2 YSYEKL. Trimming took 1 base from V and 3 from J, leaving 7 bases between them. As DNA, the CDR3 is TGCGCCAGCAGCCAAGGGGCAGGCTACGAGCAGTACTTC. Residues: CASSQGAGYEQYF.